This entry describes one TCR beta chain. Assay: immunoSEQ multiplex PCR; the TCRdb copy retains only in-frame clones and omits some. The table includes roughly 140,000 clones, 88% detected once. The data derive from a study of T cell responses to AZD1222 COVID-19 vaccine. Germline CDR1 is SEHNR and CDR2 is FQNEAQ (reference sequence). The CDR3 runs 15 residues. J was trimmed by 6 bases and V by 5 bases; bases with no gene match: 7. This sequence joins TRBV7-9 and TRBJ2-2; TRBD2 agrees at 9 bases. The material was peripheral blood, obtained on day 0 of AZD1222 vaccination. The sequence was obtained from an adult in good health. In DNA, the CDR3 is TGTGCCAGCAGCGCACCGGGACTAGCATCCGGGGAGCTGTTTTTT. This gives the protein CASSAPGLASGELFF.